The 17 T cell receptor beta chains presented below share a single source sample, sequenced in a study of shared clonotypes between healthy human individuals. Produced via immunoSEQ multiplex PCR; TCRdb's table is partial and in-frame only. The sample yields about 110,000 clones, 55% to 70% seen once. Sequencing was carried out using memory CD8+ T cells sorted from blood. The sample's subset: CD45RO+ cells pooled with CCR7-negative TemRA cells. Receptor source: a woman aged 25 to 39 in good health.

This clone occurred a few times. V gene TRBV4-1 combines with J gene TRBJ2-3, with TRBD2 as a possible D gene (6 bases). The V and J ends lost 1 base and 5 bases respectively, with 22 bases between them. CDR3 length: 18 amino acids. Per germline, CDR1 MGHRA and CDR2 YSYEKL. The CDR3 coding sequence is TGCGCCAGCAGCCAAGGGGTTCAAGCGGGTGCTCGTAGAGATACGCAGTATTTT. Amino acid sequence: CASSQGVQAGARRDTQYF.

The chain uses TRBV19 and TRBJ2-5; 8 positions match TRBD2. After removal of 1 base from V and 5 bases from J, the junction contained 3 bases not matched to a gene. This CDR3 is built from 14 residues. The germline V gene has CDR1 LNHDA and CDR2 SQIVND (reference sequence). The CDR3 DNA follows: TGTGCCAGTAGTATAGGTCTAGCGGGCGAGACCCAGTACTTC. Encoded protein: CASSIGLAGETQYF. Supplemented by reference TRBV19 and TRBJ2-5, the full variable domain reads DGGITQSPKYLFRKEGQNVTLSCEQNLNHDAMYWYRQDPGQGLRLIYYSQIVNDFQKGDIAEGYSVSREKKESFPLTVTSAQKNPTAFYLCASSIGLAGETQYFGPGTRLLVL.

V gene TRBV27 combines with J gene TRBJ1-3; no clear D. Germline V lookup: CDR1 MNHEY, CDR2 SMNVEV (reference sequence). CDR3 length equals 14 residues. Trimming removed 5 bases from V and 1 base from J, with 9 bases in between. CDR3 DNA sequence: TGTGCCAGCAGTAAAGGGATGTCTGGAAACACCATATATTTT. This gives the protein CASSKGMSGNTIYF.

This clone came up many times. The chain employs TRBV25-1 and TRBJ2-5; D uncertain. The germline V gene encodes CDR1 MGHDK and CDR2 SYGVNS. V was clipped by 5 bases and J by 2 bases, with 21 bases between them. The CDR3 has 17 residues. The DNA for the CDR3 is TGTGCCAGCAGTCGACTCGCCGAAGGTGCGATACAAGAGACCCAGTACTTC. Its protein product is CASSRLAEGAIQETQYF. The whole variable domain, remainder taken from reference TRBV25-1 and TRBJ2-5, is EADIYQTPRYLVIGTGKKITLECSQTMGHDKMYWYQQDPGMELHLIHYSYGVNSTEKGDLSSESTVSRIRTEHFPLTLESARPSHTSQYLCASSRLAEGAIQETQYFGPGTRLLVL.

This rearrangement joins TRBV15 to TRBJ2-3; 8 positions agree with TRBD1. Per the germline V gene, CDR1 is LNHNV and CDR2 is YYDKDF (reference sequence). Germline trimming cut 3 bases from V and 4 bases from J; bases unmatched to any gene: 6. CDR3 length equals 15 residues. The CDR3 region has the DNA TGTGCCACCAGCAGGGACAGGGACGGGGCAGATACGCAGTATTTT. Its translation: CATSRDRDGADTQYF.

This clone was counted a few times. The chain uses TRBV6-1 and TRBJ2-5; 7 nucleotides agree with TRBD2. The end of the DNA aligns better with TRBJ2-7, so the J call may be wrong. The germline gives CDR1 MNHNS, CDR2 SASEGT. This CDR3 region has 13 residues. The DNA for the CDR3 is TGTGCCAGCAGTTTGACTAGCCGCTACGAGCAGTACTTC. This sequence encodes CASSLTSRYEQYF.

The sample holds a few counts of this clone. This chain connects TRBV5-6 to TRBJ2-7; the match to TRBD2 covers 9 bases. V was clipped by 3 bases and J by 4 bases; unmatched bases: 11. The length of the CDR3 is 16 residues. Per germline, CDR1 SGHDT and CDR2 YYEEEE. CDR3 nucleotide sequence: TGTGCCAGCAGCTCCGGGACTAGCCCTCTTCCATACGAGCAGTACTTC. This encodes CASSSGTSPLPYEQYF.

This clone was seen more than once but under ten times. The V gene is TRBV30, the J gene TRBJ1-1; D remains unclear. There are 12 residues in the CDR3. Germline CDR1 and CDR2: GTSNPN and SVGIG (reference sequence). With 3 bases removed from V and 1 base from J, the gap between germline ends came to 6 bases. CDR3 loop: CAWSPGNTEAFF. In DNA form, the CDR3 reads TGTGCCTGGAGCCCGGGGAACACTGAAGCTTTCTTT.

This clone was picked up one time. The chain carries TRBV28 and TRBJ2-6; D tentatively reads TRBD1 or TRBD2 (7 bases each). This CDR3 spans 16 amino acids. With 10 bases removed from V and 0 bases from J, the gap between germline ends came to 16 bases. The germline CDR1 and CDR2 sequences are MDHEN and SYDVKM. In DNA form, the CDR3 reads TGTGCCACAGGGGGGGGTCAACTCTCTGGGGCCAACGTCCTGACTTTC. Its translation: CATGGGQLSGANVLTF. The entire variable domain, with the rest obtained from reference TRBV28 and TRBJ2-6, is as follows: DVKVTQSSRYLVKRTGEKVFLECVQDMDHENMFWYRQDPGLGLRLIYFSYDVKMKEKGDIPEGYSVSREKKERFSLILESASTNQTSMYLCATGGGQLSGANVLTFGAGSRLTVL.

The chain couples TRBV27 to TRBJ1-3; D unclear. V was pared by 8 bases and J by 3 bases, with 8 bases between. The V gene's germline CDR1 is MNHEY and CDR2 SMNVEV (reference sequence). This CDR3 region has 12 residues. The CDR3 bases are TGTGCCAGCTGTTATTGTGGAAACACCATATATTTT. Translating gives CASCYCGNTIYF.

This clone was seen only once. The chain recombines TRBV4-1 with TRBJ2-3; D is uncertain. The CDR3 is made up of 14 amino acids. V dropped 4 bases and J dropped 4 bases, with 12 bases sitting between them. Per germline, CDR1 MGHRA and CDR2 YSYEKL. CDR3 region: CASSPPQVPDTQYF. The DNA of the CDR3 is TGCGCCAGCAGCCCACCTCAGGTCCCAGATACGCAGTATTTT.

This clone showed up just a few times. In nucleotides, the CDR3 is TGTGCCAGCAGCTTCGGTCCCAATCAGCCCCAGCATTTT. As protein: CASSFGPNQPQHF. The gene calls are TRBV7-6 and TRBJ1-5; D unclear. Germline V CDR1 and CDR2: SGHVS, FNYEAQ. With 3 bases removed from V and 3 bases from J, the gap between germline ends came to 6 bases. The CDR3 covers 13 residues.

The chain joins TRBV20-1 to TRBJ2-7, with no clear D. The CDR3 totals 11 residues. V lost 5 bases, J lost 4 bases, and 9 bases lay in between. Looked up from germline, CDR1 is DFQATT and CDR2 is SNEGSKA (reference sequence). In nucleotides, the CDR3 is TGCAGTGCTCCTTTAGTTTACGAGCAGTACTTC. Protein: CSAPLVYEQYF.

Judged by abundance, this clone is medium-sized (0.01 to 0.1%). This chain joins TRBV2 and TRBJ1-5; possible D gene TRBD1, 5 bases. Per the germline V gene, CDR1 is SNHLY and CDR2 is FYNNEI. The CDR3 length is 16 residues. V lost 2 bases, J lost 7 bases, and 18 bases lay in between. The CDR3 region has the DNA TGTGCCAGCAGTGAAAGTGCGACAACAGGTTACCAGCCCCAGCATTTT. It is translated as CASSESATTGYQPQHF. Looking up the rest from reference TRBV2 and TRBJ1-5 gives the full variable domain: EPEVTQTPSHQVTQMGQEVILRCVPISNHLYFYWYRQILGQKVEFLVSFYNNEISEKSEIFDDQFSVERPDGSNFTLKIRSTKLEDSAMYFCASSESATTGYQPQHFGDGTRLSIL.

The chain combines TRBV25-1 with TRBJ2-5; D might be TRBD2 (6 bases). The closer fit of TRBJ2-7 to the DNA end suggests the J call may be wrong. The CDR3 totals 15 residues. The V gene's germline CDR1 is MGHDK and CDR2 SYGVNS. The CDR3 region is CASSGPGTPSYEQYF. The CDR3 nucleotides read TGTGCCAGCAGTGGACCCGGGACTCCTTCCTACGAGCAGTACTTC.

The rearrangement joins TRBV23-1 to TRBJ1-5, with 8 bases that match TRBD1. TRBV23-1 is placed among ORFs of uncertain function. The CDR3 has 15 residues. V trimming: 7 bases; J trimming: 1 base; junction bases outside the gene matches: 6. Here the CDR3 DNA reads TGCGCCAGCATATACAGGGGGAGAAGCAATCAGCCCCAGCATTTT. It yields the protein CASIYRGRSNQPQHF.

The chain couples TRBV5-1 to TRBJ1-3; 9 bases fit TRBD1. From germline, CDR1 is SGHRS and CDR2 YFSETQ. V trimming: 3 bases; J trimming: 0 bases; junction bases outside the gene matches: 4. The CDR3 spans 16 residues. The CDR3 sequence is CASSSWDRVSGNTIYF. The CDR3 region has the DNA TGCGCCAGCAGCTCGTGGGACAGGGTCTCTGGAAACACCATATATTTT.